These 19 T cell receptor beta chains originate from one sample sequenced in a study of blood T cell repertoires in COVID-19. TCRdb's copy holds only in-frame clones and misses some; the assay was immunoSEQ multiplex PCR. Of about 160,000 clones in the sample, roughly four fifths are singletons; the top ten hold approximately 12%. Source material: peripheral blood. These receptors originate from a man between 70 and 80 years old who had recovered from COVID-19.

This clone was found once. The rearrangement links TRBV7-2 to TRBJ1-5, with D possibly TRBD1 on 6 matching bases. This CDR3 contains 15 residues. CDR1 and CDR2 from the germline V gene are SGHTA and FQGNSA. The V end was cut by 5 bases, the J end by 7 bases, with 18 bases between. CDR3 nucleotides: TGTGCCAGCAGCCAAACAGGGACGTCCGGACAGCCCCAGCATTTT. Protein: CASSQTGTSGQPQHF.

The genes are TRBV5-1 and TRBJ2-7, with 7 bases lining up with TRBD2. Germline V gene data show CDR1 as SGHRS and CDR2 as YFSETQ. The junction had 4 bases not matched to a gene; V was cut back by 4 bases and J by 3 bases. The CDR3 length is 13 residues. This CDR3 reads CASSPTSDYEQYF. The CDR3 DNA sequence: TGCGCCAGCAGCCCAACTAGCGACTACGAGCAGTACTTC. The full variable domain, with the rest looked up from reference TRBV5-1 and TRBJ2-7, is KAGVTQTPRYLIKTRGQQVTLSCSPISGHRSVSWYQQTPGQGLQFLFEYFSETQRNKGNFPGRFSGRQFSNSRSEMNVSTLELGDSALYLCASSPTSDYEQYFGPGTRLTVT.

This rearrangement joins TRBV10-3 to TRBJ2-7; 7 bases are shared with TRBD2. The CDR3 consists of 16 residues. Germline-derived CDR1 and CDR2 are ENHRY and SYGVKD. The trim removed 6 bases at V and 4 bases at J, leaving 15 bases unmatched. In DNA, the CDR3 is TGTGCCATCAGCCCCCGGGGGGAGGGAATACTTTACGAGCAGTACTTC. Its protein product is CAISPRGEGILYEQYF.

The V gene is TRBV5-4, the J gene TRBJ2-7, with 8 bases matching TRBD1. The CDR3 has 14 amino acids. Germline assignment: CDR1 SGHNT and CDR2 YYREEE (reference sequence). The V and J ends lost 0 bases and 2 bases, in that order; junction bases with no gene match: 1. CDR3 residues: CASSLVQGAYEQYF. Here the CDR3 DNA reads TGTGCCAGCAGCTTGGTACAGGGGGCCTACGAGCAGTACTTC.

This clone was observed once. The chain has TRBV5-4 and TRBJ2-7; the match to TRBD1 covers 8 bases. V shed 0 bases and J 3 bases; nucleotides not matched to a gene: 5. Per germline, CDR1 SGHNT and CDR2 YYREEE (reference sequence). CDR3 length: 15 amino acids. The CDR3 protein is CASSLAGTGNYEQYF. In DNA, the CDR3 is TGTGCCAGCAGCTTGGCCGGGACAGGCAACTACGAGCAGTACTTC.

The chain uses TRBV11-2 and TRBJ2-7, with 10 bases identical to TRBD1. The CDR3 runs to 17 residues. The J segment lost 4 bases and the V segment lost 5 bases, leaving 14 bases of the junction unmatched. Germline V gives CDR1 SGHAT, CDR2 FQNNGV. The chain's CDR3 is CASSTSTGTGAFYEQYF. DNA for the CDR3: TGTGCCAGCAGCACCTCGACCGGGACAGGGGCTTTTTACGAGCAGTACTTC.

The CDR3 nucleotides are TGCGCCAGCAGCCTCCTCGGGACTAACACAGATACGCAGTATTTT. Translating it yields CASSLLGTNTDTQYF. The V gene is TRBV4-1, the J gene TRBJ2-3, with 7 positions matching TRBD2. Germline V gives CDR1 MGHRA, CDR2 YSYEKL. CDR3 size: 15 residues. The trim removed 4 bases at V and 2 bases at J, leaving 6 bases unmatched.

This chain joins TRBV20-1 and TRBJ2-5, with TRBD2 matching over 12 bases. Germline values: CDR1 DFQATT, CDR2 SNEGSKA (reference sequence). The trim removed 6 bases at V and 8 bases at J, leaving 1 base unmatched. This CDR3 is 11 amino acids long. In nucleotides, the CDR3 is TGCAGTGCGACTAGCGGGAGTACCCAGTACTTC. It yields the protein CSATSGSTQYF.

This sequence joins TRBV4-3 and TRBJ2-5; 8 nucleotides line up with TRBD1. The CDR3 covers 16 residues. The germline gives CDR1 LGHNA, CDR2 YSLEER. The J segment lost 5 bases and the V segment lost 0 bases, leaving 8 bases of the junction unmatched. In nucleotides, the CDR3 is TGCGCCAGCAGCCAAGATCCGTGGCAGGGGGCCGAGACCCAGTACTTC. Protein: CASSQDPWQGAETQYF.

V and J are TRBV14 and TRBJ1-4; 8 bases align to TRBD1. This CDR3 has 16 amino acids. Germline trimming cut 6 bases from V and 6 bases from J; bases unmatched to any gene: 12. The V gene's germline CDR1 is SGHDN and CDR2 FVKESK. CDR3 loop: CASSRQGSIQYEKLFF. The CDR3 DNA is TGTGCCAGCAGTCGACAGGGGTCCATACAATATGAAAAACTGTTTTTT.

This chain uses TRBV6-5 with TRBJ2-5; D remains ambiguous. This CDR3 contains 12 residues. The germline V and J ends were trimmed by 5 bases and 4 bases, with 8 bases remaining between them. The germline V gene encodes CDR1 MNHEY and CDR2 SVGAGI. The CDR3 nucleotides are TGTGCCAGCAGTATGAACGGAGAGACCCAGTACTTC. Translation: CASSMNGETQYF.

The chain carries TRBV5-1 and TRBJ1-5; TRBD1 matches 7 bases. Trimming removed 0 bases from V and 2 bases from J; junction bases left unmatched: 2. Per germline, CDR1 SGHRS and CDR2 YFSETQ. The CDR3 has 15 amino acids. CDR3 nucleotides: TGCGCCAGCAGCTTGGCCACAGGGGGCAATCAGCCCCAGCATTTT. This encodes CASSLATGGNQPQHF.

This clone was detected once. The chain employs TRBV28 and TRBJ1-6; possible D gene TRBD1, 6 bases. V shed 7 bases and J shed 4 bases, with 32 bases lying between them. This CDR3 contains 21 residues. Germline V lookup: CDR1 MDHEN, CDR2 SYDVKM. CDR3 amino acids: CASNSAGANGDTNKYNSPLHF. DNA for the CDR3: TGTGCCAGCAATAGCGCGGGGGCGAACGGGGACACTAACAAGTATAATTCACCCCTCCACTTT.

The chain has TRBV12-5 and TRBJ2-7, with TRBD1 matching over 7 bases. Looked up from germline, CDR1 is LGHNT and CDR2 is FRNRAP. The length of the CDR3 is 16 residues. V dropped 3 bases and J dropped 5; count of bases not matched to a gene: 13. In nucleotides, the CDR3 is TGTGCTAGTGGTTTTCTCGCTTACTCACAGGGGAACGAGCAGTACTTC. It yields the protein CASGFLAYSQGNEQYF.

CDR3 in amino acids: CASSPLGGGEETQYF. CDR3 DNA: TGTGCCAGCAGTCCGCTTGGCGGGGGTGAAGAGACCCAGTACTTC. The chain recombines TRBV2 with TRBJ2-5, with 7 positions matching TRBD2. Germline V gene lookup returns CDR1 SNHLY and CDR2 FYNNEI. This CDR3 has 15 residues. The junction had 9 bases not matched to a gene; V was cut back by 5 bases and J by 3 bases.

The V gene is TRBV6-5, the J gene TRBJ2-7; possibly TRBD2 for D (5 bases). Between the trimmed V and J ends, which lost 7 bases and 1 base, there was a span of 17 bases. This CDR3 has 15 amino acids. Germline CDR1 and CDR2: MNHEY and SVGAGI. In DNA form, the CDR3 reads TGTGCCAGCAAACGGACGGACTCGAATTCCTACGAGCAGTACTTC. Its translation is CASKRTDSNSYEQYF.

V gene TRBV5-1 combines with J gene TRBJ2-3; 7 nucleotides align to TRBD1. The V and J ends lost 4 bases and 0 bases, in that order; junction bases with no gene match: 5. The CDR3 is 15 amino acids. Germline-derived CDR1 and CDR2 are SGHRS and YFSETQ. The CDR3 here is CASSPLQGSTDTQYF. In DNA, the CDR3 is TGCGCCAGCAGCCCCTTACAGGGGAGCACAGATACGCAGTATTTT.

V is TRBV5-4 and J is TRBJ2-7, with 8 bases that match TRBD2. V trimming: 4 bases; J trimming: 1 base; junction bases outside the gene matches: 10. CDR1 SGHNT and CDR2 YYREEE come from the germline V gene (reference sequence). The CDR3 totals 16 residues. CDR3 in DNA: TGTGCCAGCAGCCCGATGGGCGGGAGGCAATCCTACGAGCAGTACTTC. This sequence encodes CASSPMGGRQSYEQYF.

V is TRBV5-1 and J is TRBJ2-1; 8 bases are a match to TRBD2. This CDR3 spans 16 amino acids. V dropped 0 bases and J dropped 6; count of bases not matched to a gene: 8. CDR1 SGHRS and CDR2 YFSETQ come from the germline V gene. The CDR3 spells CASSLAQLTSGNEQFF. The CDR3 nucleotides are TGCGCCAGCAGCTTGGCCCAACTAACTAGCGGCAATGAGCAGTTCTTC. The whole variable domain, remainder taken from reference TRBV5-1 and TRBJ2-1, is KAGVTQTPRYLIKTRGQQVTLSCSPISGHRSVSWYQQTPGQGLQFLFEYFSETQRNKGNFPGRFSGRQFSNSRSEMNVSTLELGDSALYLCASSLAQLTSGNEQFFGPGTRLTVL.